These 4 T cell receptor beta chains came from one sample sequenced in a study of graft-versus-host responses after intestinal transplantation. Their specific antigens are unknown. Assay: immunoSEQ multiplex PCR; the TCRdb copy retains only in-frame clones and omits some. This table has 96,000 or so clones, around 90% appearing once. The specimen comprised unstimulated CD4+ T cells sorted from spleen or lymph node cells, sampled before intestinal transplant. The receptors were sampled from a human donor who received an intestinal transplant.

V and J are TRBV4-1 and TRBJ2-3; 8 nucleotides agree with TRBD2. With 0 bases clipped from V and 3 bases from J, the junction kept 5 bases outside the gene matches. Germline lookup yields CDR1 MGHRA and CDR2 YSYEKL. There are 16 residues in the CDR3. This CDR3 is CASSQDPSGRTDTQYF. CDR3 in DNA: TGCGCCAGCAGCCAAGACCCCAGCGGGAGAACAGATACGCAGTATTTT.

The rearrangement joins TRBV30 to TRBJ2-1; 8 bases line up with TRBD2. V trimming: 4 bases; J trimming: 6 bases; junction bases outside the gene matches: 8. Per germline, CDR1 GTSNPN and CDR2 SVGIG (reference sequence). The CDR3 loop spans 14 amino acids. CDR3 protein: CAWIISGGSNEQFF. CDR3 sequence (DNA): TGTGCCTGGATTATAAGCGGGGGTAGCAATGAGCAGTTCTTC. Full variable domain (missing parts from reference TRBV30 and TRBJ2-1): SQTIHQWPATLVQPVGSPLSLECTVEGTSNPNLYWYRQAAGRGLQLLFYSVGIGQISSEVPQNLSASRPQDRQFILSSKKLLLSDSGFYLCAWIISGGSNEQFFGPGTRLTVL.

CDR3 in amino acids: CASSVAGGNSPLHF. DNA of the CDR3: TGTGCCAGCTCGGTGGCTGGCGGTAATTCACCCCTCCACTTT. The chain couples TRBV7-2 to TRBJ1-6, with D hard to call. V gave up 8 bases and J gave up 6 bases, with 14 bases separating them. Germline lookup yields CDR1 SGHTA and CDR2 FQGNSA. CDR3 size: 14 residues.

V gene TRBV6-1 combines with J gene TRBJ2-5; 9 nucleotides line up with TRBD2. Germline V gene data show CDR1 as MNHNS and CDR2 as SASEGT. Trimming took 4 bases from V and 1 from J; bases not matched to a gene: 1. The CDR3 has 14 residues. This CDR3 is CASSGGRVQETQYF. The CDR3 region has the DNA TGTGCCAGCAGTGGCGGGAGGGTCCAAGAGACCCAGTACTTC.